A selection of T cell receptor beta chains follows, all from one sample in a study of OX40 agonist ivuxolimab in advanced cancers. The data were produced by immunoSEQ multiplex PCR, yet TCRdb's version contains in-frame clones alone and is incomplete. The repertoire holds some 83,000 clones, about nine tenths seen once, with around 0.79% in the top ten. Sequencing used CD4+ or CD8+ T cells sorted from blood, obtained in a trial of the OX40 agonist ivuxolimab. The receptors were sampled from an adult with an advanced solid tumor such as melanoma, head and neck, liver or kidney cancer. Both conserved end residues are part of each CDR3.

>TRBV30|TRBJ1-6
CAWNGAGGSPLHF
>TRBV18|TRBJ2-7
CASSPRGDEQYF
>TRBV4-3|TRBJ2-2
CASSQDLRGDTGELFF
>TRBV19|TRBJ1-1
CASSKHAVGTEAFF
>TRBV19|TRBJ1-1
CASEPGTGGTEAFF
>TRBV5-1|TRBJ2-3
CASSAQKSGTGERMDTQYF
>TRBV5-1|TRBJ1-1
CASRDGTGGGYTEAFF
>TRBV7-6|TRBJ1-2
CASSSGQGSNYGYTF
>TRBV28|TRBJ1-1
CASSPGQRNTEAFF
>TRBV6-1|TRBJ1-6
CASTEWGAPLHF
>TRBV11-3|TRBJ2-5
CASSSDGTQETQYF
>TRBV6-5|TRBJ1-1
CASSYAGEAFF